The rows below give T cell receptor beta chains drawn from one sample of a study of control samples from healthy donors and cancer patients. The method was immunoSEQ multiplex PCR; TCRdb's version includes in-frame clones alone and lacks a portion of them. Of around 130,000 clones in the sample, about 95% were seen once. Source material: blood. These TCRs come from a young man in good health. Each CDR3 is given with its conserved first and last residue. The D gene is left open where the match is weak. Clone size, where shown, is once, few, many, or a class for clones that have expanded.

TRBJ1-2 - - TRBV19 TGTGCCAGTAGTATGGGCGGATATGGCTACACCTTC CASSMGGYGYTF
TRBJ1-1 - - TRBV18 TGTGCCAGCTCACCACAGGTGTCAGTGAACACTGAAGCTTTCTTT CASSPQVSVNTEAFF
TRBJ1-2 - - TRBV5-6 TGTGCCAGCAGCTTGAAAGGACAGACCTATGGCTACACCTTC CASSLKGQTYGYTF
TRBJ2-7 - - TRBV6-1 TGTGCCAGCAGTGACCCAGGGGACTCCTACGAGCAGTACTTC CASSDPGDSYEQYF
TRBJ1-2 - - TRBV29-1 TGCAGCGTTGAAGGCCCCCAGGGAGCTAACTATGGCTACACCTTC CSVEGPQGANYGYTF
TRBJ2-7 - - TRBV27 TGTGCCAGCAGTTCCACCCTGGGGAGCTACGAGCAGTACTTC CASSSTLGSYEQYF
TRBJ1-3 once - TRBV2 TGTGCCAGCAGTGCGGAGGGGGATGGAAACACCATATATTTT CASSAEGDGNTIYF
TRBJ1-3 - - TRBV27 TGTGCCAGCAGTTTACGGGGAACTGGAAACACCATATATTTT CASSLRGTGNTIYF
TRBJ2-1 - - TRBV28 TGTGCCAGCAGTTTATTCGGGAGTAAGCAGTTCTTC CASSLFGSKQFF
TRBJ2-7 once TRBD1 TRBV7-9 TGTGCCAGCAGCTTAGAGGGACAGCGCAAGAACTACGAGCAGTACTTC CASSLEGQRKNYEQYF
TRBJ2-3 - TRBD1 TRBV4-1 TGCGCCAGCAGCCGAATACAGGGGGCTTCAGATACGCAGTATTTT CASSRIQGASDTQYF
TRBJ2-2 - TRBD1 TRBV7-2 TGTGCCAGCAGCTCGGGACAGGGTGAGGCCGGGGAGCTGTTTTTT CASSSGQGEAGELFF
TRBJ2-3 - TRBD2 TRBV5-1 TGCGCCAGCGCGGGGACTAGCGGGGGACGCGGCACAGATACGCAGTATTTT CASAGTSGGRGTDTQYF
TRBJ1-6 - TRBD1 TRBV30 TGTGCCTGGAGCGTTGACAGGGGTAATTCACCCCTCCACTTT CAWSVDRGNSPLHF
TRBJ2-1 - TRBD2 TRBV19 TGTGCCAGTAGTAGGGGGGGTTATGAGCAGTTCTTC CASSRGGYEQFF
TRBJ2-3 once TRBD2 TRBV9 TGTGCCAGCAGCGTTTCGGGACTACACGACGATACGCAGTATTTT CASSVSGLHDDTQYF
TRBJ1-4 once TRBD1 TRBV5-1 TGCGCCAGCAGCCTCGACCAGGGGGCTCTGTATGAAAAACTGTTTTTT CASSLDQGALYEKLFF
TRBJ1-5 - - TRBV6-6 TGTGCCAGCAGTTACCCGTCGGAGCCCCAGCATTTT CASSYPSEPQHF
TRBJ2-1 - - TRBV7-7 TGTGCTAGCAGCTTGCAACTAGACAATGAGCAGTTCTTC CASSLQLDNEQFF
TRBJ1-5 - - TRBV27 TGTGCCAGCAGTTTATTCAGGGGAGGCAATCAGCCCCAGCATTTT CASSLFRGGNQPQHF
TRBJ2-2 - TRBD1 TRBV4-2 TGTGCCAGCAGCCCGGGGTTTGACAGGGTAGGGACCGGGGAGCTGTTTTTT CASSPGFDRVGTGELFF
TRBJ1-6 - - TRBV27 TGTGCCAGCAGGATCGCCCAAGGGGTTAGCTCGTCACCCCTCCACTTT CASRIAQGVSSSPLHF
TRBJ1-1 - - TRBV9 TGTGCCAGCAGCGTAATGGCTAACACTGAAGCTTTCTTT CASSVMANTEAFF
TRBJ2-5 - - TRBV18 TGTGCCAGCTCTCAAACGGCCAGGCAAGAGACCCAGTACTTC CASSQTARQETQYF
TRBJ2-7 - TRBD2 TRBV28 TGTGCCAGCACCCTTGGGACTAGGATTCTCACTAGTTCCGAGCAGTACTTC CASTLGTRILTSSEQYF
TRBJ1-2 - TRBD1 TRBV10-3 TGTGCCATCAGTGAGGGAATGGGACAGGGCGTCTATGGCTACACCTTC CAISEGMGQGVYGYTF
TRBJ2-7 - - TRBV5-6 TGTGCCAGCAGCTTAAGACTGGAAACGAGACAGTACTTC CASSLRLETRQYF
TRBJ2-1 - - TRBV7-2 TGTGCCAGCAGTAGACCCGGTGGTGAGCAGTTCTTC CASSRPGGEQFF
TRBJ2-1 - TRBD2 TRBV10-2 TGCGCCAGCAGTGAGAGTAGGCTAGCGGGGGTCAATGAGCAGTTCTTC CASSESRLAGVNEQFF
TRBJ2-3 - - TRBV10-3 TGTGCCACCGCCGCCCCGGGAACCGACGAGTATTTT CATAAPGTDEYF
TRBJ1-2 - TRBD1 TRBV4-1 TGCGCCAGCAGCCAAATACCGGGACAGCTTAACTATGGCTATACCTTC CASSQIPGQLNYGYTF
TRBJ2-2 - TRBD2 TRBV6-2/TRBV6-3 TGTGCCAGCAGTTCCCGCGGGGGGGGAGGCACCGGGGAGCTGTTTTTT CASSSRGGGGTGELFF
TRBJ1-3 - - TRBV9 TGTGCCAGCAGTGCCATATCTGGAAACACCATATATTTT CASSAISGNTIYF
TRBJ1-1 - TRBD1 TRBV28 TGTGCCAGCAGTGGACAGGACCGAAGAACTGAAGCTTTCTTT CASSGQDRRTEAFF
TRBJ1-2 - - TRBV4-1 TGCGCCAGCAGCCAAGATATGCGGGAATCCTATGGCTACACCTTC CASSQDMRESYGYTF